The 20 T cell receptor beta chains presented below share a single source sample, sequenced in a study of blood T cells in healthy people across ages. The second PCR ran roughly 7 to 12 cycles with a sample-barcoded 5' primer and J-beta primers. TCRdb passed the 5' RACE reads through MiXCR, listing each CDR3 protein once. The table shows over a million distinct CDR3 sequences, with around 40% occurring only once. The sequenced sample consisted of blood. These receptors were taken from a woman younger than 30 in good health.

This sequence joins TRBV12-3 or TRBV12-4 and TRBJ2-1, with D tentatively TRBD1 (5 bases). V lost 6 bases and J 1 base, leaving 13 bases between the germline ends. CDR3 length: 15 residues. CDR3 DNA: TGTGCCAGCAGAAAGACCCAGGGTTCCTACAATGAGCAGTTCTTC. This codes for CASRKTQGSYNEQFF.

Concerning this clonotype: A much more abundant neighbour one base away suggests this may be a read error. The CDR3 sequence is CASSKQGGQFF. The CDR3, as DNA: TGCGCCAGCAGCAAACAAGGCGGGCAGTTCTTC. This chain links TRBV4-3 with TRBJ2-1; D gene ambiguous. CDR3 length: 11 amino acids. The V gene's germline CDR1 is LGHNA and CDR2 YSLEER. Trimming pared 5 bases from V and 12 bases from J, leaving 11 bases between.

This rearrangement joins TRBV20-1 to TRBJ2-3; 12 positions match TRBD2. From germline, CDR1 is DFQATT and CDR2 SNEGSKA (reference sequence). CDR3 length: 18 amino acids. The trim removed 2 bases at V and 4 bases at J, leaving 13 bases unmatched. Here the CDR3 DNA reads TGCAGTGCTAGACTAACCAACCCTAGCGGGGGGGCCCCAGATACGCAGTATTTT. It codes for CSARLTNPSGGAPDTQYF.

V is TRBV10-3 and J is TRBJ1-2, with TRBD1 identical over 9 bases. J gave up 4 bases and V 3 bases, and 6 bases lay outside the gene matches. The CDR3 contains 15 residues. CDR1 is ENHRY, CDR2 SYGVKD, per germline. CDR3 bases: TGTGCCATCAGTGATTCCGGGACAGGGATCTATGGCTACACCTTC. It encodes CAISDSGTGIYGYTF.

The chain links TRBV30 to TRBJ2-3; no definite D call. The V gene lost 1 base and the J gene lost 0 bases, with 8 bases spanning the gap. The CDR3 consists of 14 residues. Germline V gives CDR1 GTSNPN, CDR2 SVGIG (reference sequence). The CDR3 DNA follows: TGTGCCTGGAGTGGGGAAATTAGCACAGATACGCAGTATTTT. Amino acid sequence: CAWSGEISTDTQYF.

The gene calls are TRBV28 and TRBJ1-2; the D is unclear. This CDR3 is 14 amino acids long. Trimming cost V 5 bases and J 3 bases, with 13 bases left between them. Per the germline V gene, CDR1 is MDHEN and CDR2 is SYDVKM. CDR3 bases: TGTGCCAGCAGTCCCTCCGGGATCTACTATGGCTACACCTTC. This codes for CASSPSGIYYGYTF.

This clonotype was observed once. The rearrangement uses TRBV29-1 and TRBJ2-2; D remains unclear. The V gene lost 4 bases and the J gene lost 0 bases, with 9 bases spanning the gap. The CDR3 contains 14 residues. Germline V CDR1 and CDR2: SQVTM, ANQGSEA. The CDR3 spells CSVGRFANTGELFF. The CDR3 DNA follows: TGCAGCGTTGGTAGGTTCGCGAACACCGGGGAGCTGTTTTTT.

The rearrangement joins TRBV20-1 to TRBJ1-1; the D is unclear. The V and J ends lost 5 bases and 2 bases respectively, with 12 bases between them. CDR3 length equals 13 residues. In germline, CDR1 is DFQATT, CDR2 SNEGSKA (reference sequence). Here the CDR3 reads CSAATDGNTEAFF. CDR3 DNA: TGCAGTGCTGCCACGGACGGAAACACTGAAGCTTTCTTT.

This chain links TRBV14 with TRBJ1-2, with D possibly TRBD1 on 5 matching bases. Germline CDR1 and CDR2: SGHDN and FVKESK. The CDR3 covers 13 residues. V lost 5 bases, J lost 6 bases, and 13 bases lay in between. The CDR3: CASSARDYDGYTF. The CDR3 nucleotides read TGTGCCAGCAGCGCCAGGGATTACGATGGCTACACCTTC.

The CDR3 here is CASSKWTGVTEAFF. Written as DNA, the CDR3 is TGTGCCAGCAGTAAGTGGACAGGGGTCACTGAAGCTTTCTTT. The rearrangement uses TRBV6-5 and TRBJ1-1, with 9 bases matching TRBD1. V lost 5 bases and J lost 4; bases outside the gene matches: 5. This CDR3 spans 14 amino acids. CDR1 and CDR2 (germline): MNHEY, SVGAGI.

The genes are TRBV6-1 and TRBJ1-5, with a possible D match to TRBD1 (6 bases). V dropped 7 bases and J dropped 7 bases, with 17 bases sitting between them. The CDR3 loop spans 14 amino acids. Germline V CDR1 and CDR2: MNHNS, SASEGT. CDR3 nucleotide sequence: TGTGCCAGCACGTTCGGGGGGCTGGGGCAGCCCCAGCATTTT. Its translation is CASTFGGLGQPQHF.

This clonotype occurred a few times. This chain connects TRBV24-1 to TRBJ2-3; tentative D call: TRBD1 (5 bases). Trimming cost V 2 bases and J 2 bases, with 13 bases left between them. The CDR3 contains 16 residues. Germline assignment: CDR1 KGHDR and CDR2 SFDVKD. CDR3 bases: TGTGCCACCAGTGATTATCGCGCAGGGTTCACAGATACGCAGTATTTT. It specifies CATSDYRAGFTDTQYF.

The chain links TRBV5-5 to TRBJ1-5, with D unclear. The CDR3 covers 15 residues. The V and J ends lost 0 bases and 2 bases respectively, with 9 bases between them. Germline V gene sequence: CDR1 SGHKS, CDR2 YYEKEE (reference sequence). DNA of the CDR3: TGTGCCAGCAGCTTGGAGACGACCGGCAATCAGCCCCAGCATTTT. Translating it yields CASSLETTGNQPQHF. Combining the CDR3 with reference TRBV5-5 and TRBJ1-5 gives the whole variable domain DAGVTQSPTHLIKTRGQQVTLRCSPISGHKSVSWYQQVLGQGPQFIFQYYEKEERGRGNFPDRFSARQFPNYSSELNVNALLLGDSALYLCASSLETTGNQPQHFGDGTRLSIL.

The genes are TRBV29-1 and TRBJ1-2; the D gene is possibly TRBD1 (6 bases). V lost 4 bases to trimming and J lost 8 bases, with 14 bases between them. CDR3 length: 12 residues. Germline V gene data show CDR1 as SQVTM and CDR2 as ANQGSEA. CDR3 sequence: CSVGWGARGYTF. The CDR3, as DNA: TGCAGCGTTGGCTGGGGGGCGCGGGGCTACACCTTC.

The chain is built from TRBV7-9 and TRBJ2-1, with 8 bases lining up with TRBD2. The germline V gene has CDR1 SEHNR and CDR2 FQNEAQ (reference sequence). V was clipped by 5 bases and J by 3 bases; unmatched bases: 15. The CDR3 is made up of 18 amino acids. CDR3 sequence reads: CASSPRPGGAANYNEQFF. The CDR3 DNA is TGTGCCAGCAGCCCGCGCCCCGGGGGGGCCGCCAACTACAATGAGCAGTTCTTC.

This clonotype was detected a few times. This chain connects TRBV11-2 to TRBJ2-4; D is ambiguous. The V end lost 3 bases, the J end lost 0 bases, and 6 bases lay between the germline ends. The CDR3 extends over 14 amino acids. Germline values: CDR1 SGHAT, CDR2 FQNNGV. The CDR3 bases are TGTGCCAGCAGCTTTGTCCTAGCCAAAAACATTCAGTACTTC. This encodes CASSFVLAKNIQYF.

This chain joins TRBV6-6 and TRBJ1-1, with D perhaps TRBD1 (5 bases). Per the germline V gene, CDR1 is MNHNY and CDR2 is SVGAGI (reference sequence). This CDR3 has 12 residues. V shed 6 bases and J shed 5 bases, with 10 bases lying between them. CDR3 amino acids: CASRTGRTEAFF. The DNA for the CDR3 is TGTGCCAGCAGGACGGGACGAACTGAAGCTTTCTTT.

The chain uses TRBV5-1 and TRBJ1-1; no reliable D call. The CDR3 consists of 14 residues. Looked up from germline, CDR1 is SGHRS and CDR2 is YFSETQ. Trimming took 2 bases from V and 0 from J, leaving 8 bases between them. The CDR3 DNA reads TGCGCCAGCAGCTTCTCGACGGTGAACACTGAAGCTTTCTTT. This encodes CASSFSTVNTEAFF.

This rearrangement joins TRBV5-1 to TRBJ1-4, with 10 bases that match TRBD1. The CDR3 is made up of 16 amino acids. Trimming cost V 3 bases and J 6 bases; bases outside gene matches: 8. Germline assignment: CDR1 SGHRS and CDR2 YFSETQ. The CDR3 bases are TGCGCCAGCAGCTATGGGACAGGGGTCCGTGATGAAAAACTGTTTTTT. Amino acids: CASSYGTGVRDEKLFF.

The chain is built from TRBV6-1 and TRBJ1-2, with 8 bases aligning to TRBD1. Germline loops: CDR1 MNHNS, CDR2 SASEGT. This CDR3 is 15 amino acids long. The trim removed 6 bases at V and 7 bases at J, leaving 13 bases unmatched. The CDR3 loop is CASSFLGQVLPGYTF. DNA for the CDR3: TGTGCCAGCAGCTTCTTGGGACAGGTTCTACCTGGCTACACCTTC.